These T cell receptor beta chains were read from a single sample in a study of blood T cell repertoires in COVID-19. Clones were read by immunoSEQ multiplex PCR, and TCRdb kept only the in-frame ones, dropping some. The table has some 70,000 clones, roughly 80% seen once. The sample consisted of peripheral blood. The receptors derive from a man aged 45-60 years with COVID-19, enrolled during active disease. Both conserved end residues are part of each CDR3. Fields, in order: V gene, J gene, D gene, CDR3 protein. A D gene is named only where the DNA matches it firmly.

TRBV18,TRBJ1-1,-,CASSPWGPGSRRNTEAFF
TRBV12-2,TRBJ1-4,-,CASRLEGERMGGSREKLFF
TRBV12-3/TRBV12-4,TRBJ1-5,-,CASSPRVNQPQHF
TRBV2,TRBJ2-2,TRBD1,CASVGQGRGELFF
TRBV29-1,TRBJ2-4,-,CSVVRAGKERNIQYF
TRBV30,TRBJ1-2,-,CAWSLNRVNYGYTF
TRBV2,TRBJ2-5,TRBD1,CASSMGQSEETQYF
TRBV2,TRBJ2-2,-,CASSVSAGELFF
TRBV6-5,TRBJ1-2,-,CASRPTANYGYTF
TRBV6-2/TRBV6-3,TRBJ1-2,-,CASSRGLVYPPHF
TRBV10-3,TRBJ1-3,-,CAISEIISGGSGRQSSGNTIYF
TRBV4-1,TRBJ1-2,-,CASSQETVLGYGYTF
TRBV5-1,TRBJ2-3,TRBD2,CASSPGTSGGAHTQYF